Listed here is a single T cell receptor (beta chain). Per the original data handling: Amplification of reference gene primers was used by the study to estimate nucleated cell counts. The repertoire was sequenced with immunoSEQ multiplex PCR; TCRdb's copy has only in-frame clones and lacks some. The V and J calls and the clone size are those of that table, but D and trimming were determined from the DNA. This table holds 200,000 to 250,000 clones, 82% found once. Those who participated ranged in age from about 18 to 95 years and resided in 20 to 25 US areas. The source of the sample is a study of blood T cell repertoires in COVID-19. Across the whole study: Sources were T cells, B-cell-depleted T cells, or PBMCs; the material itself was cDNA or gDNA.

This CDR3 spans 14 amino acids. Trimming removed 4 bases at V and 6 bases at J, with 17 bases between. CDR1 is DFQATT and CDR2 is SNEGSKA in the germline V gene (reference sequence). This sequence originates from a woman aged 60-75 years who had recovered from COVID-19. V is TRBV20-1 and J is TRBJ2-3; maybe TRBD2 (6 bases). Sequencing input: PBMCs or T cells enriched from blood (not recorded which). As DNA, the CDR3 is TGCAGTGCTATTGACTTTCGCGGGGAGGATACGCAGTATTTT. This sequence encodes CSAIDFRGEDTQYF.